This T cell receptor beta chain came from a study of monozygotic twins with inflammatory bowel disease. TCRdb re-analyzed the 5' RACE reads; it lists each CDR3 protein once, without DNA. The sample holds approximately 330,000 distinct CDR3 sequences. The TCR comes from a human donor with ulcerative colitis or Crohn's disease, or a healthy co-twin of an affected twin (not recorded which). Specimen: blood.

The CDR3 here is CASSPYPSGGSQSSYNEQFF. The chain recombines TRBV3-1 with TRBJ2-1; without DNA, the TCRdb call of TRBD2 cannot be checked. The CDR3 is made up of 20 amino acids. Germline V gene sequence: CDR1 LGHDT, CDR2 YNNKEL (reference sequence).